The following is a T cell receptor beta chain sequence with its context. Its specificity is unknown. The sample originates from a study of T cell repertoires in cytomegalovirus infection. Study outcomes and limitations: HLA-C-restricted CMV-specific TCR beta clonotypes were dominant in the ex vivo response.

TCRdb ran MiXCR on the reads and lists one entry per CDR3 protein. This sample has about a million distinct CDR3 sequences, with under 40% found just once. From germline, CDR1 is MGHRA and CDR2 YSYEKL. This CDR3 region has 16 residues. J lost 7 bases, V lost 0 bases, and 10 bases had no gene match. The receptor comes from a human donor in good health (CMV status not recorded). Some clones in this sample may be carry-over from other donors' samples. The chain combines TRBV4-1 with TRBJ1-2; TRBD1 matches 8 bases. The source material was cultured CD8+ T cells from PBMCs, sampled from culture after CMV antigen stimulation. The CDR3, as DNA: TGCGCCAGCAGCCAAGATCCCCCAGGGGGCGGAGGTGGCTACACCTTC. Amino acid sequence: CASSQDPPGGGGGYTF.